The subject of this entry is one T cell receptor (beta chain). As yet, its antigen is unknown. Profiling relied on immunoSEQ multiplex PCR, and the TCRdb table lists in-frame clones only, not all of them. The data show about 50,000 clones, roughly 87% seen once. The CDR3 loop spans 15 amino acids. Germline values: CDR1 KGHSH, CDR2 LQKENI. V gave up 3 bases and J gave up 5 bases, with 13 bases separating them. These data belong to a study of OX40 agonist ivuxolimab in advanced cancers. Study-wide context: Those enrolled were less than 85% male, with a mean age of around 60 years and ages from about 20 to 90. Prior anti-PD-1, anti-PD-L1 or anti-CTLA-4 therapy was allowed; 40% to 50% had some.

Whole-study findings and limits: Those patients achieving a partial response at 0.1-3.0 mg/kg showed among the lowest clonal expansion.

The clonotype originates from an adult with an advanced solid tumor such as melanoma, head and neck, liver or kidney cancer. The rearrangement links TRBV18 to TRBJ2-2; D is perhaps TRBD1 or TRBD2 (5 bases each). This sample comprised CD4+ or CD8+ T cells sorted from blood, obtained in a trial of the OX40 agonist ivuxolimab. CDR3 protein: CASSPRDDGTGELFF. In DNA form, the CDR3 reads TGTGCCAGCTCACCTCGGGACGACGGAACCGGGGAGCTGTTTTTT.